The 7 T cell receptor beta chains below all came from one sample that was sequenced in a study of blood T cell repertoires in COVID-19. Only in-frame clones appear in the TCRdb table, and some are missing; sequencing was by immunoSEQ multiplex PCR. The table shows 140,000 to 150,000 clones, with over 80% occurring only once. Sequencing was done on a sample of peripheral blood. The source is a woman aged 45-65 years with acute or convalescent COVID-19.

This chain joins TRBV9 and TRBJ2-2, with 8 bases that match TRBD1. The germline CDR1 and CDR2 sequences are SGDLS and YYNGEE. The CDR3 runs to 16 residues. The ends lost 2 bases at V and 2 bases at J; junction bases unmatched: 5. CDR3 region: CASSVGQGANTGELFF. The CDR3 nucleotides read TGTGCCAGCAGCGTGGGGCAGGGGGCCAACACCGGGGAGCTGTTTTTT.

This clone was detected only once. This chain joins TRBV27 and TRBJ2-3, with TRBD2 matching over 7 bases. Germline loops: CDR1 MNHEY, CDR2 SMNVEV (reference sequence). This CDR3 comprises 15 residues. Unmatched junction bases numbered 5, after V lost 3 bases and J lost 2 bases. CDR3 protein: CASSFRGVPTDTQYF. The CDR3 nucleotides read TGTGCCAGCAGTTTTCGGGGGGTCCCCACAGATACGCAGTATTTT.

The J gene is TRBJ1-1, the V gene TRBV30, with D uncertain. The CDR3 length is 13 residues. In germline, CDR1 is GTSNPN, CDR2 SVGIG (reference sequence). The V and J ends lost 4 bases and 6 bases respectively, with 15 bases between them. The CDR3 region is CAWTPPGFPEAFF. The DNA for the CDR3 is TGTGCCTGGACCCCCCCCGGGTTTCCTGAAGCTTTCTTT. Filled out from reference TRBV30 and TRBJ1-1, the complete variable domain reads SQTIHQWPATLVQPVGSPLSLECTVEGTSNPNLYWYRQAAGRGLQLLFYSVGIGQISSEVPQNLSASRPQDRQFILSSKKLLLSDSGFYLCAWTPPGFPEAFFGQGTRLTVV.

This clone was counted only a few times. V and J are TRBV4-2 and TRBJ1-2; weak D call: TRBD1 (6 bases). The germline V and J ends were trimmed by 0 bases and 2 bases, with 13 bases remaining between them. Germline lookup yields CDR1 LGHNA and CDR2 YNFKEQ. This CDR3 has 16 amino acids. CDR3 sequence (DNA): TGTGCCAGCAGCCAAGATGCGGGGGCGCTGAACTATGGCTACACCTTC. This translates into CASSQDAGALNYGYTF.

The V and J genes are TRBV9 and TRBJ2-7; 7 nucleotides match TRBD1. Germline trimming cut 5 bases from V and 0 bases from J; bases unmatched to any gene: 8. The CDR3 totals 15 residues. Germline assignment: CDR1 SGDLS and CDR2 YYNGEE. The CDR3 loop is CASSRTDRSSYEQYF. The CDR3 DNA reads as TGTGCCAGCAGTCGGACGGACAGGAGCTCCTACGAGCAGTACTTC.

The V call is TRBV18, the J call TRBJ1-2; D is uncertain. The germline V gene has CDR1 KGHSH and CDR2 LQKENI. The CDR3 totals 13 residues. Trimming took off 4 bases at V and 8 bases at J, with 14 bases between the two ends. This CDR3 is CASSHPGSSGYTF. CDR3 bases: TGTGCCAGCTCACATCCGGGGTCGAGCGGCTACACCTTC.

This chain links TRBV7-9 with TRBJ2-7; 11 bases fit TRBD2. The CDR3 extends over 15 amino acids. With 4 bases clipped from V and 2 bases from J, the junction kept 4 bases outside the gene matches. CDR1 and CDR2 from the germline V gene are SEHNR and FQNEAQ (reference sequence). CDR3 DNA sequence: TGTGCCAGCAGCTCCCTAGCGGGAGGCGCCTACGAGCAGTACTTC. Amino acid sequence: CASSSLAGGAYEQYF.